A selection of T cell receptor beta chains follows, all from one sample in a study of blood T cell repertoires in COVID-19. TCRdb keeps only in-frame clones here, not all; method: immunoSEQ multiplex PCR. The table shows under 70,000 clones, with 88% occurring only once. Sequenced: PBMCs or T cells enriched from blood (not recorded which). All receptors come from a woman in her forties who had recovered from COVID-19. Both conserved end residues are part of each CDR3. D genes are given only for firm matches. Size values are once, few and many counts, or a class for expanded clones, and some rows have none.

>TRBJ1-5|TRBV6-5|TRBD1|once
TGTGCCAGCAGTTCCACAGGGGCAGGCAATCAGCCCCAGCATTTT
CASSSTGAGNQPQHF
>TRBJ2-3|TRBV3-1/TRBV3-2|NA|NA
TGTGCCAGCAGCCCTTCTACAGATACGCAGTATTTT
CASSPSTDTQYF
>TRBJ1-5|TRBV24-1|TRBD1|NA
TGTGCCACCAGTGTTCTGGGACAGGGGGCAGGTCAGTCCCAGCATTTT
CATSVLGQGAGQSQHF
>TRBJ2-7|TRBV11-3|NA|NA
TGTGCCAGCAGCTTAACGCGGGTTTCCTACGAGCAGTACTTC
CASSLTRVSYEQYF
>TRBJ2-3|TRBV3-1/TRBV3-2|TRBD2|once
TGTGCCAGCAGCCAAGCCCTAGCGGGGGGCACAGATACGCAGTATTTT
CASSQALAGGTDTQYF
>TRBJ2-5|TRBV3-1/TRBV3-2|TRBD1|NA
TGTGCCAGCAGCGGACAGGCGGGCGAGACCCAGTACTTC
CASSGQAGETQYF
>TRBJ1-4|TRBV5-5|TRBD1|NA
TGTGCCAGCAGCTGGGACAGGGGAACTAATGAAAAACTGTTTTTT
CASSWDRGTNEKLFF
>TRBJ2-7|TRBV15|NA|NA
TGTGCCACCAGCAGAGATCCCAGATACGAGCAGTACTTC
CATSRDPRYEQYF
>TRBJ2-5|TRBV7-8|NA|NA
TGTGCCAGTGAGGGTGAAGAGACCCAGTACTTC
CASEGEETQYF
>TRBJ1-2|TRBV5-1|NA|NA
TGCGCCAGCAGCTTGGAGGGAGGTACCTATGGCTACACCTTC
CASSLEGGTYGYTF
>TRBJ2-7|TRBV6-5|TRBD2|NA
TGTGCGTCCACTAGCGGGGGGGCCTACGAGCAGTACTTC
CASTSGGAYEQYF
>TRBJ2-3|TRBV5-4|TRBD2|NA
TGTGCCAGCAAACCCGGGGGGTCTAGCACAGATACGCAGTATTTT
CASKPGGSSTDTQYF
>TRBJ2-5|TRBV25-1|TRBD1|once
TGTGCCAGCAGTGAATACACGACAGGGAAAGAGACCCAGTACTTC
CASSEYTTGKETQYF
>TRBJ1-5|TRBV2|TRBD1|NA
TGTGCCAGCAGTGCTACCCGGACAGGGTATAGCAATCAGCCCCAGCATTTT
CASSATRTGYSNQPQHF
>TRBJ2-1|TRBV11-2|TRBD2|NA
TGTGCCAGCAGCTACCGGGGACTAGCGGGGGGGATCGCCTACAATGAGCAGTTCTTC
CASSYRGLAGGIAYNEQFF
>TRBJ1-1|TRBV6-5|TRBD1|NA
TGTGCCAGCAGCTCCGGGACAGGAGGGAACACTGAAGCTTTCTTT
CASSSGTGGNTEAFF
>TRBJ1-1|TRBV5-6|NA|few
TGTGCCAGCAGCTTGATTGCGTCGAACACTGAAGCTTTCTTT
CASSLIASNTEAFF
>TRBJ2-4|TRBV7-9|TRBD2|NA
TGTGCCAGCAGCTTAGGTCTAGCGGGTGGGGCCAAAAACATTCAGTACTTC
CASSLGLAGGAKNIQYF
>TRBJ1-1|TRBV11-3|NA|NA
TGTGCCAGCAGCCCCGGGGGGGGAGGCGACACTGAAGCTTTCTTT
CASSPGGGGDTEAFF
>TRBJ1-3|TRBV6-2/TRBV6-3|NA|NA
TGTGCCAGCAGCCTTACTCCCTCAGGGGTCTCTGGAAACACCATATATTTT
CASSLTPSGVSGNTIYF
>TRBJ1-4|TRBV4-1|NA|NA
TGCGCCAGCAGCCAAGAGGGTGGAGTTAATGAAAAACTGTTTTTT
CASSQEGGVNEKLFF
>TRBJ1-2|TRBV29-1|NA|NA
TGCAGCGTCGCCACCGGGCTTGCGGGCTATGGCTACACCTTC
CSVATGLAGYGYTF
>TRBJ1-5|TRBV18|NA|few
TGTGCCAGCTCATCAACAGGCCCCAATCAGCCCCAGCATTTT
CASSSTGPNQPQHF
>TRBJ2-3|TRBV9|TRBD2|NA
TGTGCCAGCAGCGTATCTAGCGGGGGGAATTCAGATACGCAGTATTTT
CASSVSSGGNSDTQYF
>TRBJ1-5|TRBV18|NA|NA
TGTGCCAGCTCACCGTCCGGGGGGGATCAGCCCCAGCATTTT
CASSPSGGDQPQHF
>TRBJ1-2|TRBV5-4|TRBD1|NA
TGTGCCAGCAGCTTGGGACCAGGGGGCAACTATGGCTACACCTTC
CASSLGPGGNYGYTF
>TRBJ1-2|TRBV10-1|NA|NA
TGCGCCAGCCATGATAGAACCGGGACAAGGTCTGGCTACACCTTC
CASHDRTGTRSGYTF
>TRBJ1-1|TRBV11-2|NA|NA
TGTGCCAGCAGTCCTCTCAGGGGTGATGGGACTGAAGCTTTCTTT
CASSPLRGDGTEAFF
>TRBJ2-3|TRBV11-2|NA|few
TGTGCCAGCAGCAGGGGCCGGGGCACAGATACGCAGTATTTT
CASSRGRGTDTQYF
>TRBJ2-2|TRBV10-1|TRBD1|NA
TGCGCCAGCAGTGAGTCCGCGGGACAGGGGAACACCGGGGAGCTGTTTTTT
CASSESAGQGNTGELFF
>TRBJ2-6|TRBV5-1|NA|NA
TGCGCCAGCAGCTTCGGGATTGGGGTGGGGACATCTGGGGCCAACGTCCTGACTTTC
CASSFGIGVGTSGANVLTF
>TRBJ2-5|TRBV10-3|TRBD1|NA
TGTGCCATCAGTGAGTCGAGGGGACAGCAAGAGACCCAGTACTTC
CAISESRGQQETQYF
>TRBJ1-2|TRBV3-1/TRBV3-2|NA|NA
TGTGCCAGCAGCCAAGATCTCGTGGGAGGGAGCTACACCTTC
CASSQDLVGGSYTF
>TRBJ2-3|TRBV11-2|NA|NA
TGTGCCAGCAGAGGGGCAGGGATTACGCAGTATTTT
CASRGAGITQYF
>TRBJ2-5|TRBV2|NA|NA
TGTGCCAGCAGTGAGACATGGGAGGCGTACTTC
CASSETWEAYF
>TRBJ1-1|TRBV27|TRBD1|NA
TGTGCCAGCAGTTTACGGATGGGGACAGGGGGAAACACTGAAGCTTTCTTT
CASSLRMGTGGNTEAFF
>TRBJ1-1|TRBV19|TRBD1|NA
TGTGCCAGTAGTGTACCGGGACAGCGGAACACTGAAGCTTTCTTT
CASSVPGQRNTEAFF
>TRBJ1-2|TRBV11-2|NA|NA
TGTGCCAGCAGTTCGACCCGAGGCTATGGCTACACCTTC
CASSSTRGYGYTF
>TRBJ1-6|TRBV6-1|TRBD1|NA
TGTGCCAGCAGTGAAGCTAGGGACAGGGGTTCCCTCCTGAATAATTCACCCCTCCACTTT
CASSEARDRGSLLNNSPLHF
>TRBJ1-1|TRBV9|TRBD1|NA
TGTGCCAGCAGCAGCCGGACAGGGGAGGCTTTCTTT
CASSSRTGEAFF
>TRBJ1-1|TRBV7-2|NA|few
TGTGCCAGCAGCGGCGGGGAGTGGGGCACTGAAGCTTTCTTT
CASSGGEWGTEAFF
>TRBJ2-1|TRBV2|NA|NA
TGTGCCAGCAGCGGAGGGGGGGCCGCCTACAATGAGCAGTTCTTC
CASSGGGAAYNEQFF
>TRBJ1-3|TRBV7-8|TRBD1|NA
TGTGCCAGCAGCGGACGACAGGGGGTAGCGGGAAACACCATATATTTT
CASSGRQGVAGNTIYF
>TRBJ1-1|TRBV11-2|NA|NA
TGTGCCAGCAGCTTACCAGGGAACACTGAAGCTTTCTTT
CASSLPGNTEAFF
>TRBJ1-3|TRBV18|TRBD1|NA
TGTGCCAGCTCGCCGGACAGGGGGCTGCCAAACACCATATATTTT
CASSPDRGLPNTIYF
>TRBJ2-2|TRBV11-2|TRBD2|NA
TGTGCCAGCAGCCGGGGGACTAGCGGGGGGGCGACCGGGGAGCTGTTTTTT
CASSRGTSGGATGELFF
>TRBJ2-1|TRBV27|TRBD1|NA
TGTGCCAGCAGTTTCGGACAGGGGAGCAATGAGCAGTTCTTC
CASSFGQGSNEQFF
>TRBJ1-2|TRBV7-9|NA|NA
TGTGCCAGCAGCGAAAGGGACTCGGGCTCACAGAAGTATGGCTACACCTTC
CASSERDSGSQKYGYTF
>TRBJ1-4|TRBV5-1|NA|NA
TGCGCCAGCAGCTTGGGCCGTACTAGGGAAAAACTGTTTTTT
CASSLGRTREKLFF
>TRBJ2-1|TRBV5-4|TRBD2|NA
TGTGCCATTCATAGCGGGGGGACTGACAATGAGCAGTTCTTC
CAIHSGGTDNEQFF
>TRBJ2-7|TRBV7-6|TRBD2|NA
TGTGCCAGCAGCCCATTGTCCCCTAAAACTAGCGGGGGCGGCGATTACGAGCAGTACTTC
CASSPLSPKTSGGGDYEQYF
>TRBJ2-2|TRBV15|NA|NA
TGTGCCACCAGCAGAGATGGCGGAGCCCTCACGGGGGAGCTGTTTTTT
CATSRDGGALTGELFF
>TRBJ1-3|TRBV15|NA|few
TGTGCCACTCGGGGGACTGGAAACACCATATATTTT
CATRGTGNTIYF
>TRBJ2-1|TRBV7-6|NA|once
TGTGCCAGCAGCTCGATACAGAGCTCCTACAATGAGCAGTTCTTC
CASSSIQSSYNEQFF
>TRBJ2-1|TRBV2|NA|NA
TGTGCCAGCAGTGCTGACAGAGACAATGAGCAGTTCTTC
CASSADRDNEQFF
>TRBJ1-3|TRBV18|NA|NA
TGTGCCAGCTCACCCGTCCTTGAAACAGGATTAGGAAACACCATATATTTT
CASSPVLETGLGNTIYF
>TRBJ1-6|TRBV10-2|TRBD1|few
TGCGCCAGCAGGGACAGGGAAGGGGAGAATTCACCCCTCCACTTT
CASRDREGENSPLHF
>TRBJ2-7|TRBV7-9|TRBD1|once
TGTGCCAGCAGTTCCCGGGACAGAGTCTACGAGCAGTACTTC
CASSSRDRVYEQYF
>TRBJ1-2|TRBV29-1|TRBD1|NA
TGCAGCGTTGAAAACAGGGGTCGTGGCTACACCTTC
CSVENRGRGYTF
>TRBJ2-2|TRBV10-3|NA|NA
TGTGCCATCAGTGAGTCGACATCGCTAGCAGGAACCGGGGAGCTGTTTTTT
CAISESTSLAGTGELFF